This TCR beta chain was found in a study of T cell responses to AZD1222 COVID-19 vaccine. Whole-study context: Whether given at about 4 or about 12 weeks, second doses were pooled.

Assay: immunoSEQ multiplex PCR; the TCRdb copy retains only in-frame clones and omits some. Among over 100,000 clones listed, 85% to 90% were seen once. Germline CDR1 reads SGHTA; CDR2 reads FQGNSA. Trimming removed 2 bases from V and 1 base from J, with 18 bases in between. The CDR3 consists of 17 residues. As regards this clone: Its antigen is not identified.

Overall study findings and caveats: CD4 TCRs associated with vaccination spanned spike, dominating at 160-218 and 743-854. Targeting of unmutated variant regions was reportedly seen in nearly half of spike-specific TCRs.

The source of this sequence is an adult in good health. This chain connects TRBV7-2 to TRBJ2-7; the D call may be TRBD1 or TRBD2 (7 bases each). Sequencing was performed on peripheral blood, taken on day 0 of AZD1222 vaccination. The CDR3 spells CASSLLGGGSLSYEQYF. The CDR3 DNA is TGTGCCAGCAGCTTATTAGGGGGCGGGAGCCTTTCCTACGAGCAGTACTTC.